The 27 T cell receptor beta chains below come from one sample, sequenced in a study of T cell responses to AZD1222 COVID-19 vaccine. Using immunoSEQ multiplex PCR, the repertoire was profiled, and TCRdb retains in-frame clones only, with some absent. In the table there are about 130,000 clones, around 87% of which are singletons. This specimen was peripheral blood, taken on day 0 of AZD1222 vaccination. The receptors come from an adult in good health.

The genes are TRBV9 and TRBJ2-7; the D call may be TRBD1 or TRBD2 (5 bases each). The V gene lost 0 bases and the J gene lost 2 bases, with 15 bases spanning the gap. The CDR3 is made up of 16 amino acids. Germline V gene sequence: CDR1 SGDLS, CDR2 YYNGEE. This CDR3 is CASSVGGGRSPYEQYF. CDR3 nucleotide sequence: TGTGCCAGCAGCGTAGGTGGGGGAAGGTCGCCCTACGAGCAGTACTTC.

The chain couples TRBV5-5 to TRBJ1-1; maybe TRBD1 (5 bases). Germline V lookup: CDR1 SGHKS, CDR2 YYEKEE (reference sequence). The CDR3 extends over 14 amino acids. Trimming removed 0 bases from V and 3 bases from J, with 9 bases in between. The CDR3 protein is CASSLGAGYTEAFF. Written as DNA, the CDR3 is TGTGCCAGCAGCTTGGGGGCAGGGTACACTGAAGCTTTCTTT.

V gene TRBV6-5 combines with J gene TRBJ2-1; 13 positions agree with TRBD2. The CDR3 covers 15 residues. Germline V gene sequence: CDR1 MNHEY, CDR2 SVGAGI. Trimming removed 6 bases from V and 7 bases from J; junction bases left unmatched: 6. The CDR3, as DNA: TGTGCCAGCAGCCTCGGACTAGCGGGAGCTAATGAGCAGTTCTTC. Translating gives CASSLGLAGANEQFF.

About this clone: Its ends do not fully match the called genes, so a read error is possible. The CDR3 nucleotides read TGTGTCAGCAGCCAAGATGGGACAGGGAAGACCTATGGCTACACCTTC. It encodes CVSSQDGTGKTYGYTF. The chain has TRBV3-1 (or the pseudogene TRBV3-2) and TRBJ1-2; 9 nucleotides align to TRBD1. The CDR3 contains 16 residues. CDR1 is LGHDT and CDR2 is YNNKEL in the germline V gene (reference sequence).

This clone was recorded only once. The chain links TRBV11-2 to TRBJ1-5; 8 positions agree with TRBD1. The CDR3 has 13 residues. Germline trimming cut 4 bases from V and 10 bases from J; bases unmatched to any gene: 6. The V gene's germline CDR1 is SGHAT and CDR2 FQNNGV. In nucleotides, the CDR3 is TGTGCCAGCAGCTGGGGGACAGGAAATCCCCAGCATTTT. This gives the protein CASSWGTGNPQHF.

This chain links TRBV6-2 or TRBV6-3 with TRBJ2-7; unclear D gene. V lost 2 bases and J lost 0, with 5 bases in between. Germline V CDR1 and CDR2: MNHEY, SVGEGT. The CDR3 consists of 13 residues. The CDR3 bases are TGTGCCAGCAGTTACAGGAGCTCCTACGAGCAGTACTTC. Residues: CASSYRSSYEQYF.

CDR3 loop: CASSLGPQHEQYF. CDR3 sequence (DNA): TGCGCCAGCAGCTTGGGTCCCCAGCACGAGCAGTACTTC. This rearrangement joins TRBV5-1 to TRBJ2-7; D unresolved. CDR1 is SGHRS, CDR2 YFSETQ, per germline. With 0 bases removed from V and 5 bases from J, the gap between germline ends came to 9 bases. CDR3 length: 13 amino acids.

The V gene is TRBV5-4, the J gene TRBJ1-2; perhaps TRBD1 as D (6 bases). Germline CDR1 SGHNT, CDR2 YYREEE (reference sequence). This CDR3 spans 15 amino acids. V was shortened by 1 base and J by 8 bases, with 18 bases between the two germline ends. The DNA for the CDR3 is TGTGCCAGCAGCTTGATCGGCGGGGGGCCGACGGGCTACACCTTC. Translation: CASSLIGGGPTGYTF.

J is TRBJ2-5 and V is TRBV29-1; weak D call: TRBD2 (5 bases). Between the trimmed V and J ends, which lost 5 bases and 5 bases, there was a span of 9 bases. Germline-derived CDR1 and CDR2 are SQVTM and ANQGSEA. The CDR3 consists of 11 residues. The CDR3 bases are TGCAGCGTTCGTCCGGGGGAGACCCAGTACTTC. It yields the protein CSVRPGETQYF.

This chain joins TRBV3-1 (or the pseudogene TRBV3-2) and TRBJ2-5; no clear D gene. Germline V gene data show CDR1 as LGHDT and CDR2 as YNNKEL (reference sequence). The CDR3 has 12 amino acids. The V and J ends lost 3 bases and 10 bases respectively, with 12 bases between them. The CDR3 DNA sequence: TGTGCCAGCAGCCAGGGCCCTCCGAGCCAGTACTTC. As protein: CASSQGPPSQYF.

V usage is TRBV5-8 and J usage is TRBJ1-5; perhaps TRBD1 as D (5 bases). With 0 bases removed from V and 6 bases from J, the gap between germline ends came to 13 bases. CDR1 and CDR2 from the germline V gene are SGHTS and YDEGEE. The CDR3 is made up of 15 amino acids. The CDR3 loop reads CASSLGGQASQPQHF. For the CDR3, the DNA is TGTGCCAGCAGCTTGGGTGGACAAGCGAGTCAGCCCCAGCATTTT.

The rearrangement uses TRBV7-2 and TRBJ1-3; D may be TRBD1 (5 bases). Trimming removed 3 bases at V and 0 bases at J, with 12 bases between. Germline CDR1 SGHTA, CDR2 FQGNSA. The CDR3 loop spans 16 amino acids. CDR3 nucleotide sequence: TGTGCCAGCAGCTTGGGACTCCCGAGCTCTGGAAACACCATATATTTT. Translating it yields CASSLGLPSSGNTIYF.

The chain is built from TRBV28 and TRBJ1-5; unclear D gene. The CDR3 runs to 12 residues. Germline V CDR1 and CDR2: MDHEN, SYDVKM. V lost 11 bases, J lost 1 base, and 9 bases lay in between. In DNA, the CDR3 is TGTGCCGCCGCTGGGAGCAATCAGCCCCAGCATTTT. Its translation: CAAAGSNQPQHF.

This chain links TRBV11-2 with TRBJ2-5; 7 bases align to TRBD2. The length of the CDR3 is 17 residues. The V gene's germline CDR1 is SGHAT and CDR2 FQNNGV. Trimming removed 0 bases from V and 0 bases from J; junction bases left unmatched: 7. CDR3 coding DNA: TGTGCCAGCAGCTTAGATCCCGCTAGCGGCCACCAAGAGACCCAGTACTTC. This encodes CASSLDPASGHQETQYF.

The chain recombines TRBV3-1 (or the pseudogene TRBV3-2) with TRBJ2-5; TRBD1 agrees at 7 bases. CDR1 LGHDT and CDR2 YNNKEL come from the germline V gene (reference sequence). V trimming: 3 bases; J trimming: 5 bases; junction bases outside the gene matches: 6. The CDR3 runs to 14 residues. The CDR3 sequence: CASSQAQGVETQYF. The CDR3 DNA sequence: TGTGCCAGCAGCCAGGCCCAGGGGGTCGAGACCCAGTACTTC.

The chain is built from TRBV25-1 and TRBJ1-4; TRBD1 aligns across 9 bases. There are 16 residues in the CDR3. The V gene's germline CDR1 is MGHDK and CDR2 SYGVNS. V lost 0 bases to trimming and J lost 5 bases; unmatched junction nucleotides: 4. CDR3 in amino acids: CASSEYSGTGNEKLFF. The CDR3 bases are TGTGCCAGCAGTGAATACAGCGGGACAGGGAATGAAAAACTGTTTTTT.

This clone was picked up a small number of times. This rearrangement joins TRBV28 to TRBJ2-3; 11 positions agree with TRBD1. The germline V gene has CDR1 MDHEN and CDR2 SYDVKM. This CDR3 contains 15 residues. Trimming took 2 bases from V and 6 from J; bases not matched to a gene: 4. The CDR3 DNA follows: TGTGCCAGCAGTTTAAGAGGACAGGGGGCGGATACGCAGTATTTT. It translates to CASSLRGQGADTQYF.

The chain couples TRBV30 to TRBJ1-1; 12 nucleotides agree with TRBD1. The CDR3 covers 13 residues. V lost 4 bases to trimming and J lost 8 bases; unmatched junction nucleotides: 5. Germline V gene sequence: CDR1 GTSNPN, CDR2 SVGIG (reference sequence). The CDR3 spells CAWTGTGGQEAFF. In nucleotides, the CDR3 is TGTGCCTGGACCGGGACAGGGGGCCAAGAAGCTTTCTTT.

The J gene is TRBJ2-7, the V gene TRBV5-1; D might be TRBD1 (6 bases). The V gene's germline CDR1 is SGHRS and CDR2 YFSETQ. Trimming shortened V by 1 base and J by 2 bases, and 13 bases separated the two germline ends. This CDR3 has 15 residues. CDR3 sequence (DNA): TGCGCCAGCAGCTTGATGACAGGTTCGACCTACGAGCAGTACTTC. Its translation is CASSLMTGSTYEQYF.

The chain combines TRBV4-2 with TRBJ1-1; D gene unclear. The V end was cut by 0 bases, the J end by 10 bases, with 12 bases between. The germline gives CDR1 LGHNA, CDR2 YNFKEQ. CDR3 length: 13 amino acids. This CDR3 is CASSQDVDAGAFF. The DNA for the CDR3 is TGTGCCAGCAGCCAAGATGTCGACGCCGGAGCTTTCTTT.

The rearrangement links TRBV6-2 or TRBV6-3 to TRBJ2-7; 10 bases agree with TRBD2. The ends lost 5 bases at V and 2 bases at J; junction bases unmatched: 9. The CDR3 is made up of 16 amino acids. CDR1 is MNHEY and CDR2 is SVGEGT in the germline V gene. CDR3 residues: CASSQPTSGFPYEQYF. The DNA for the CDR3 is TGTGCCAGCAGTCAACCGACTAGCGGGTTCCCCTACGAGCAGTACTTC.

This sequence joins TRBV7-9 and TRBJ1-4; D not certain. Trimming took 1 base from V and 7 from J, leaving 10 bases between them. Germline V lookup: CDR1 SEHNR, CDR2 FQNEAQ (reference sequence). The CDR3 consists of 14 residues. The CDR3 protein is CASSLGSTGEKLFF. Written as DNA, the CDR3 is TGTGCCAGCAGCTTAGGATCAACTGGTGAAAAACTGTTTTTT.

This chain joins TRBV4-2 and TRBJ2-1; D call uncertain. Trimming took off 4 bases at V and 7 bases at J, with 8 bases between the two ends. The germline V gene has CDR1 LGHNA and CDR2 YNFKEQ. The CDR3 contains 12 residues. Here the CDR3 DNA reads TGTGCCAGCAGCCCCGACTCAAATGAGCAGTTCTTC. Its translation is CASSPDSNEQFF.

The chain is built from TRBV5-1 and TRBJ2-1; D not certain. There are 14 residues in the CDR3. The germline V and J ends were trimmed by 7 bases and 8 bases, with 19 bases remaining between them. CDR1 is SGHRS and CDR2 is YFSETQ in the germline V gene. CDR3: CASRVTSYLDEQFF. CDR3 in DNA: TGCGCCAGCCGGGTAACGTCCTACTTGGATGAGCAGTTCTTC.

The rearrangement uses TRBV6-2 or TRBV6-3 and TRBJ2-5, with TRBD1 identical over 9 bases. The junction had 6 bases not matched to a gene; V was cut back by 0 bases and J by 4 bases. The CDR3 consists of 16 residues. Germline values: CDR1 MNHEY, CDR2 SVGEGT. Written as DNA, the CDR3 is TGTGCCAGCAGTTACTCATCCGGGACAGGGATAGAGACCCAGTACTTC. It translates to CASSYSSGTGIETQYF.

V usage is TRBV12-5 and J usage is TRBJ1-2, with TRBD1 matching 7 bases. CDR3 length: 15 amino acids. Unmatched junction bases numbered 9, after V lost 4 bases and J lost 4 bases. The germline gives CDR1 LGHNT, CDR2 FRNRAP. The CDR3: CASGSDRAHLYGYTF. CDR3 in DNA: TGTGCTAGTGGTTCCGACAGGGCCCATCTCTATGGCTACACCTTC.

The chain joins TRBV6-5 to TRBJ2-1; 11 bases match TRBD2. Germline V lookup: CDR1 MNHEY, CDR2 SVGAGI. This CDR3 region has 14 residues. V dropped 7 bases and J dropped 6; count of bases not matched to a gene: 5. The CDR3 reads CASNGGLAANEQFF. The CDR3 nucleotides are TGTGCCAGCAACGGGGGACTAGCGGCCAATGAGCAGTTCTTC.